The clone carrying this TCR beta chain was seen many times. The antigen remains unidentified. Mismatch with germline at one junction end may stem from a read error. The data belong to a study of identical twins. Study findings and constraints: The degree of excess twin sharing was weaker in beta out-of-frame sequences.

TCRdb itself ran the 5' RACE reads through MiXCR, one entry per CDR3 protein. The data hold fewer than 250,000 distinct CDR3 sequences, with around 6.9% observed a single time. The data were also submitted as part of a second study, on yellow fever vaccine responses in identical twins.

Sequencing was performed on memory (CD45RO+) T cells sorted from blood. The TCR sequence derives from a woman aged 18-35 years in good health.

CDR3 loop: CASSLGPSYEQYF. The CDR3 DNA reads as TGTGCTAGCAGCCTCGGGCCCTCCTACGAGCAGTACTTC. The J gene is TRBJ2-7, the V gene TRBV7-7; D gene ambiguous. Germline loops: CDR1 SSHAT, CDR2 FNYEAQ (reference sequence). The CDR3 consists of 13 residues.